This TCR beta chain is drawn from a study of blood T cell repertoires in COVID-19. In the study overall: Researchers got acute and convalescent COVID-19 samples from the United States, Italy and Spain. Nucleic acid was either cDNA or gDNA, and it came from T cells, B-cell-depleted T cells, or PBMCs.

Under the authors' procedure: Amplification of reference gene primers provided the estimated nucleated cell counts. Only in-frame clones appear in the TCRdb table, and some are missing; sequencing was by immunoSEQ multiplex PCR. From that table come the V and J calls and clone size; the DNA was used to work out D and trimming. The table records approximately 300,000 clones, about 84% of them present only once. Germline CDR1 reads LNHDA; CDR2 reads SQIVND (reference sequence). This CDR3 has 13 amino acids. V lost 4 bases, J lost 7 bases, and 8 bases lay in between. The sequenced sample consisted of peripheral blood. The receptor was isolated from a woman in her 50s with acute or convalescent COVID-19. The V call is TRBV19, the J call TRBJ1-6, with unresolved D. As DNA, the CDR3 is TGTGCCAGTAGTACCCTTCTGAATTCACCCCTCCACTTT. This codes for CASSTLLNSPLHF.